These T cell receptor beta chains were read from a single sample in a study of T cell responses to AZD1222 COVID-19 vaccine. The data were produced by immunoSEQ multiplex PCR, yet TCRdb's version contains in-frame clones alone and is incomplete. The data show approximately 70,000 clones, with more than 70% seen just once and more than 8.5% held by the top ten. Sequenced here: peripheral blood, sampled 28 days after the second dose of the MenACWY control vaccine. The receptors derive from an adult who received the MenACWY meningococcal vaccine as a control. The CDR3 runs from the conserved cysteine through the conserved F or W. D genes are given only for firm matches. Clone size is not always given. Where it is, it says once, few, many or a class for expanded clones.

TRBV6-2/TRBV6-3	TRBJ1-2	NA	NA	CASSYSVGYTF	TGTGCCAGCAGTTACAGTGTTGGCTACACCTTC
TRBV6-2/TRBV6-3	TRBJ1-6	NA	NA	CASSSRQGGSYNSPLHF	TGTGCCAGCAGTTCCCGGCAGGGAGGGTCCTATAATTCACCCCTCCACTTT
TRBV19	TRBJ1-2	TRBD1	NA	CASSVGQANYGYTF	TGTGCCAGTAGTGTGGGACAGGCTAACTATGGCTACACCTTC
TRBV6-2/TRBV6-3	TRBJ2-5	TRBD2	NA	CASSYSGGGGRETQYF	TGTGCCAGCAGTTACTCGGGCGGGGGGGGCCGGGAGACCCAGTACTTC
TRBV3-1/TRBV3-2	TRBJ1-5	NA	NA	CASSQAMDSYQPQHF	TGTGCCAGCAGCCAGGCCATGGACAGCTATCAGCCCCAGCATTTT
TRBV19	TRBJ2-7	TRBD2	NA	CASSTSGGLTGYEQYF	TGTGCCAGTAGTACCTCGGGGGGACTCACAGGCTACGAGCAGTACTTC
TRBV29-1	TRBJ2-5	NA	NA	CSVLLLQGRETQYF	TGCAGCGTTCTTCTTCTACAGGGGAGGGAGACCCAGTACTTC
TRBV10-3	TRBJ1-1	TRBD1	NA	CASRQGDTEAFF	TGTGCTTCTAGACAGGGCGACACTGAAGCTTTCTTT
TRBV19	TRBJ2-1	TRBD1	NA	CASSIGGQGAYEQFF	TGTGCCAGTAGTATAGGGGGACAGGGGGCCTATGAGCAGTTCTTC
TRBV5-6	TRBJ1-4	TRBD1	NA	CASSTTGGGKLFF	TGTGCCAGCAGCACCACAGGGGGGGGAAAACTGTTTTTT
TRBV2	TRBJ2-5	NA	NA	CASSEAGGGETQYF	TGTGCCAGCAGTGAAGCCGGGGGAGGAGAGACCCAGTACTTC
TRBV5-6	TRBJ1-5	NA	NA	CASSQDGSNQPQHF	TGTGCCAGCAGCCAAGACGGAAGCAATCAGCCCCAGCATTTT
TRBV3-1/TRBV3-2	TRBJ2-1	NA	NA	CASSQVPTGEQFF	TGTGCCAGCAGCCAAGTCCCCACGGGTGAGCAGTTCTTC
TRBV19	TRBJ1-2	NA	NA	CASSIGDYGYTF	TGTGCCAGTAGTATAGGGGACTATGGCTACACCTTC
TRBV7-9	TRBJ1-1	TRBD1	NA	CASSLGQGLVAEAFF	TGTGCCAGCAGCTTAGGACAGGGTCTAGTGGCTGAAGCTTTCTTT
TRBV7-3	TRBJ2-5	NA	NA	CASSLLGGHQETQYF	TGTGCCAGCAGCTTACTCGGGGGCCACCAAGAGACCCAGTACTTC
TRBV5-1	TRBJ2-2	TRBD1	NA	CASSATGQGSNTGELFF	TGCGCCAGCAGCGCGACCGGACAGGGGAGTAACACCGGGGAGCTGTTTTTT
TRBV11-1	TRBJ2-6	TRBD1	NA	CASSPDRAGANVLTF	TGTGCCAGCAGCCCCGACAGGGCTGGGGCCAACGTCCTGACTTTC
TRBV19	TRBJ2-2	TRBD1	NA	CASSIGDRGRTGELFF	TGTGCCAGTAGTATAGGGGACAGGGGCCGCACCGGGGAGCTGTTTTTT
TRBV6-6	TRBJ2-7	NA	NA	CASSGSLQGAGEQYF	TGTGCCAGCAGTGGAAGTTTACAGGGTGCGGGGGAGCAGTACTTC
TRBV9	TRBJ2-5	TRBD1	NA	CASSVDRGWETQYF	TGTGCCAGCAGCGTCGACAGGGGTTGGGAGACCCAGTACTTC
TRBV7-8	TRBJ1-1	NA	NA	CASSPGKNTEAFF	TGTGCCAGCAGCCCGGGGAAGAACACTGAAGCTTTCTTT
TRBV12-3/TRBV12-4	TRBJ2-5	NA	NA	CASRSSVGETQYF	TGTGCCAGCAGGTCGAGCGTTGGGGAGACCCAGTACTTC
TRBV28	TRBJ1-2	TRBD1	NA	CASSRQGSYGYTF	TGTGCCAGCAGTAGACAGGGATCCTATGGCTACACCTTC
TRBV12-3/TRBV12-4	TRBJ2-7	NA	once	CASGGAYEQYF	TGTGCCAGCGGGGGCGCATACGAGCAGTACTTC
TRBV13	TRBJ1-2	TRBD1	NA	CASSLGQGDGYGYTF	TGTGCCAGCAGCTTGGGACAGGGGGATGGGTATGGCTACACCTTC
TRBV7-9	TRBJ1-1	NA	NA	CASSLVLGGTEAFF	TGTGCCAGCAGCTTAGTTCTAGGGGGCACTGAAGCTTTCTTT
TRBV19	TRBJ1-1	NA	NA	CASSISSSGGTEAFF	TGTGCCAGTAGTATATCTTCCTCGGGGGGCACTGAAGCTTTCTTT
TRBV2	TRBJ1-6	NA	NA	CASRGEGAGSPLHF	TGTGCCAGCAGAGGAGAGGGCGCGGGGTCACCCCTCCACTTT
TRBV9	TRBJ2-5	NA	NA	CASSVARSETQYF	TGTGCCAGCAGCGTAGCACGATCGGAGACCCAGTACTTC
TRBV19	TRBJ2-3	NA	NA	CASRGAGDSTDTQYF	TGTGCCAGTAGGGGGGCGGGGGACAGCACAGATACGCAGTATTTT
TRBV28	TRBJ2-4	NA	NA	CASSSGGLAKNIQYF	TGTGCCAGCAGTTCTGGAGGTTTAGCCAAAAACATTCAGTACTTC
TRBV7-2	TRBJ2-3	TRBD2	NA	CASSPTSASTDTQYF	TGTGCCAGCAGCCCTACTAGCGCTAGCACAGATACGCAGTATTTT
TRBV4-1	TRBJ1-5	TRBD1	NA	CASSPGQGDQPQHF	TGCGCCAGCAGCCCAGGACAGGGGGATCAGCCCCAGCATTTT
TRBV5-1	TRBJ2-3	TRBD1	NA	CASNRQGTDTQYF	TGCGCCAGCAACCGACAGGGTACAGATACGCAGTATTTT
TRBV30	TRBJ1-3	NA	NA	CAWSVGRNTIYF	TGTGCCTGGAGTGTAGGAAGAAACACCATATATTTT
TRBV30	TRBJ2-7	NA	NA	CAWSVTAFYEQYF	TGTGCCTGGAGTGTAACAGCTTTCTACGAGCAGTACTTC
TRBV28	TRBJ1-5	NA	NA	CASSFESNQPQHF	TGTGCCAGCAGTTTCGAATCAAATCAGCCCCAGCATTTT
TRBV5-1	TRBJ1-3	NA	NA	CASSLGQASGNTIYF	TGCGCCAGCAGCTTGGGGCAGGCCTCTGGAAACACCATATATTTT
TRBV4-3	TRBJ1-1	NA	NA	CASSQGSLRERGTEAFF	TGCGCCAGCAGCCAGGGGAGTCTCAGGGAACGGGGCACTGAAGCTTTCTTT
TRBV19	TRBJ1-2	TRBD1	NA	CASSIKQGNYGYTF	TGTGCCAGTAGTATAAAACAGGGGAACTATGGCTACACCTTC
TRBV30	TRBJ1-2	TRBD1	NA	CAWSARGQGTKAAF	TGTGCCTGGAGTGCGCGAGGACAGGGAACTAAGGCCGCCTTC
TRBV7-7	TRBJ1-1	NA	NA	CASSRRVNTEAFF	TGTGCCAGCAGCAGAAGAGTGAACACTGAAGCTTTCTTT
TRBV10-1	TRBJ1-2	NA	NA	CASSGPRLKPRGYTF	TGCGCCAGCAGTGGCCCAAGGTTAAAACCACGAGGCTACACCTTC
TRBV28	TRBJ1-5	NA	NA	CASRRDRYSNQPQHF	TGTGCCAGCAGACGGGACCGCTATAGCAATCAGCCCCAGCATTTT
TRBV11-2	TRBJ1-5	NA	NA	CASSLRVGDHQPQHF	TGTGCCAGCAGCCTACGCGTAGGGGACCATCAGCCCCAGCATTTT
TRBV6-5	TRBJ1-2	NA	NA	CASSSPRLGESYGYTF	TGTGCCAGCAGTTCCCCGCGACTGGGGGAAAGCTATGGCTACACCTTC
TRBV6-5	TRBJ1-2	TRBD1	NA	CASSRTGPANYGYTF	TGTGCCAGCAGTAGGACAGGGCCCGCTAACTATGGCTACACCTTC
TRBV11-1	TRBJ2-5	NA	NA	CASSVGETQYF	TGTGCCAGCAGCGTAGGGGAGACCCAGTACTTC
TRBV5-1	TRBJ1-1	NA	few	CASRWQLNTEAFF	TGCGCCAGCAGGTGGCAGTTGAACACTGAAGCTTTCTTT
TRBV9	TRBJ2-1	NA	NA	CASSPPPHNEQFF	TGTGCCAGCAGTCCTCCTCCCCACAATGAGCAGTTCTTC
TRBV24-1	TRBJ2-3	TRBD1	NA	CATSDWTGDRGDTQYF	TGTGCCACCAGTGACTGGACAGGGGACCGGGGAGATACGCAGTATTTT